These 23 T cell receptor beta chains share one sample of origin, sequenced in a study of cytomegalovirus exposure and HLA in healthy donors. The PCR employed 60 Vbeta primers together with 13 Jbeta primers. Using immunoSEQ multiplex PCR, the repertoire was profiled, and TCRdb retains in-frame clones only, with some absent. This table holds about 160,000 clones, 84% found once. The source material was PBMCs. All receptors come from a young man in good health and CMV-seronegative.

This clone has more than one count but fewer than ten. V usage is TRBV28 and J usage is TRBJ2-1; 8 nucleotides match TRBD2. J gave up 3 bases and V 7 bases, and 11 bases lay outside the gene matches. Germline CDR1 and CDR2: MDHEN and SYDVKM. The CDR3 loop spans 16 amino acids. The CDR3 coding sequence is TGTGCCAGCAAGGGGGGGGCGGGGGGATTCTACAATGAGCAGTTCTTC. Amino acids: CASKGGAGGFYNEQFF.

CDR3 in amino acids: CASSDGAGYTF. The CDR3 DNA sequence: TGTGCCAGCAGTGATGGGGCTGGCTACACCTTC. This chain uses TRBV2 with TRBJ1-2, with D possibly TRBD1 on 5 matching bases. The CDR3 has 11 amino acids. Per germline, CDR1 SNHLY and CDR2 FYNNEI. Trimming removed 3 bases from V and 7 bases from J, with 6 bases in between. Full variable domain (remainder filled in from reference TRBV2 and TRBJ1-2): EPEVTQTPSHQVTQMGQEVILRCVPISNHLYFYWYRQILGQKVEFLVSFYNNEISEKSEIFDDQFSVERPDGSNFTLKIRSTKLEDSAMYFCASSDGAGYTFGSGTRLTVV.

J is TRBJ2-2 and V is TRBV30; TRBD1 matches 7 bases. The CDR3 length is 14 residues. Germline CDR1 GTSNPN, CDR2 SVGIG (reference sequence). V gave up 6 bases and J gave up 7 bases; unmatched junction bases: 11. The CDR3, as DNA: TGTGCCTGTGACAGGGAAGTCGGCTACGGGGAGCTGTTTTTT. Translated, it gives CACDREVGYGELFF. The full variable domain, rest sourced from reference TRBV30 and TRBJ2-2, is SQTIHQWPATLVQPVGSPLSLECTVEGTSNPNLYWYRQAAGRGLQLLFYSVGIGQISSEVPQNLSASRPQDRQFILSSKKLLLSDSGFYLCACDREVGYGELFFGEGSRLTVL.

CDR3 in DNA: TGTGCCAGTAGTATACCTAGCGGGGGGGCCGACGGGACCCAGTACTTC. This encodes CASSIPSGGADGTQYF. V usage is TRBV19 and J usage is TRBJ2-5, with TRBD2 matching 12 bases. From germline, CDR1 is LNHDA and CDR2 SQIVND (reference sequence). The CDR3 runs 16 residues. J lost 7 bases, V lost 2 bases, and 8 bases had no gene match.

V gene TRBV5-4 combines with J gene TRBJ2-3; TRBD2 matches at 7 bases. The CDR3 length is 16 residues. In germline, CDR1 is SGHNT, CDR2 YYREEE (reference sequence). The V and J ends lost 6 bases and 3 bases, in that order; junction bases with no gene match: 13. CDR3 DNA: TGTGCCAGCACCCTAGGGGCGGGAGCCATGACAGATACGCAGTATTTT. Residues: CASTLGAGAMTDTQYF.

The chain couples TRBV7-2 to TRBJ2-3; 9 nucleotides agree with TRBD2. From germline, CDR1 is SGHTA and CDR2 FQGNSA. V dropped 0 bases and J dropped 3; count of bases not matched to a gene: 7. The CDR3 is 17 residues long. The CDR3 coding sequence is TGTGCCAGCAGCTTAGCGGGGCGGGGGGGCAGTACAGATACGCAGTATTTT. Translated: CASSLAGRGGSTDTQYF.

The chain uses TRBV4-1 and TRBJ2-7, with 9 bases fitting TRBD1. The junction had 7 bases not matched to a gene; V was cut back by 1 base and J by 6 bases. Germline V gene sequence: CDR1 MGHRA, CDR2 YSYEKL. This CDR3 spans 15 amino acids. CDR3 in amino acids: CASSQAGQGRFEQYF. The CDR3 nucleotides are TGCGCCAGCAGCCAAGCGGGACAGGGACGGTTCGAGCAGTACTTC.

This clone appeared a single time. The CDR3 DNA sequence: TGTGCCAGCAGCACCCGCGCGGGATCAGCCTACGAGCAGTACTTC. It specifies CASSTRAGSAYEQYF. V gene TRBV9 combines with J gene TRBJ2-7, with D tentatively TRBD2 (6 bases). In germline, CDR1 is SGDLS, CDR2 YYNGEE. V was shortened by 4 bases and J by 2 bases, with 16 bases between the two germline ends. This CDR3 region has 15 residues.

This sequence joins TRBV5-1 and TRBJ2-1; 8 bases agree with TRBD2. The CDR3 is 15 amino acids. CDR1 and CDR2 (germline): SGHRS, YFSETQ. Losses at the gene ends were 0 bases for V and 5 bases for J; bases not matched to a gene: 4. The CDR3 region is CASSLALAGNNEQFF. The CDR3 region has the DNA TGCGCCAGCAGCTTGGCCTTAGCGGGAAACAATGAGCAGTTCTTC.

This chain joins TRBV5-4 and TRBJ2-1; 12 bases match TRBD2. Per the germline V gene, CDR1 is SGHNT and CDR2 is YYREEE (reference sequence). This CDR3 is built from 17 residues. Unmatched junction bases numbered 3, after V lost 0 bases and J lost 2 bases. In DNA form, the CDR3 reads TGTGCCAGCAGCTTGGCACTAGCGGGAGGCACCTACAATGAGCAGTTCTTC. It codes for CASSLALAGGTYNEQFF.

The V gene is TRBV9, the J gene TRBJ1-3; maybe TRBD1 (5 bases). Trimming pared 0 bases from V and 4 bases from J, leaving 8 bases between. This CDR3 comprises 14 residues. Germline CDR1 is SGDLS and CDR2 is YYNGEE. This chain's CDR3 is CASSVGRAGNTIYF. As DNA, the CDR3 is TGTGCCAGCAGCGTAGGCAGGGCAGGAAACACCATATATTTT. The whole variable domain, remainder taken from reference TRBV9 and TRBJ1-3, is DSGVTQTPKHLITATGQRVTLRCSPRSGDLSVYWYQQSLDQGLQFLIQYYNGEERAKGNILERFSAQQFPDLHSELNLSSLELGDSALYFCASSVGRAGNTIYFGEGSWLTVV.

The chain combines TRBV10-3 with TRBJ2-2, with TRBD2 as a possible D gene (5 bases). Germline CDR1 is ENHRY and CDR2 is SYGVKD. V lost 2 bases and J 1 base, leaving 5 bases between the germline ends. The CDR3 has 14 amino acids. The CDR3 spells CAISERENTGELFF. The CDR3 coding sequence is TGTGCCATCAGTGAGCGGGAGAACACCGGGGAGCTGTTTTTT.

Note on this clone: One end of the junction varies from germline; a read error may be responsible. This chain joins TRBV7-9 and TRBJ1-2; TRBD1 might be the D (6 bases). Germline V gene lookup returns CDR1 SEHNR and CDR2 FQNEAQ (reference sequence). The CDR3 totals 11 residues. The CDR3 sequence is CSSSSGDGYTF. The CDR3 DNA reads TGTTCCAGCAGCTCAGGGGATGGCTACACCTTC.

The CDR3 nucleotides are TGTGCCAGTAGTGGGGGGGGACGTGGAGAAAAACTGTTTTTT. Translated: CASSGGGRGEKLFF. V is TRBV19 and J is TRBJ1-4, with D possibly matching TRBD1 (5 bases). V was shortened by 5 bases and J by 8 bases, with 15 bases between the two germline ends. The CDR3 runs 14 residues. The germline V gene has CDR1 LNHDA and CDR2 SQIVND (reference sequence).

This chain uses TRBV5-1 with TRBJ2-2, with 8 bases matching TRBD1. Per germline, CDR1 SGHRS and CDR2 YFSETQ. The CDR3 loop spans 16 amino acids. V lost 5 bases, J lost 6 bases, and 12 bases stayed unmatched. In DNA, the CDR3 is TGCGCCAGCAGACAAATACCGGGACAGGTAGCCGGGGAGCTGTTTTTT. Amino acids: CASRQIPGQVAGELFF.

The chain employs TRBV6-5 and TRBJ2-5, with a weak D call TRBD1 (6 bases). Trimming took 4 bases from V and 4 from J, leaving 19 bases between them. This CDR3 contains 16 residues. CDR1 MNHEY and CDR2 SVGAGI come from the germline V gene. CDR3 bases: TGTGCCAGCAGTTCTCCGGGCAGGGGAATTCGAGAGACCCAGTACTTC. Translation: CASSSPGRGIRETQYF.

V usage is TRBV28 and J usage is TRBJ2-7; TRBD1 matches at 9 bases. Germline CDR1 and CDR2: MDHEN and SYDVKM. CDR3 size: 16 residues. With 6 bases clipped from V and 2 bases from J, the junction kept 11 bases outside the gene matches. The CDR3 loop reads CASSRSPGQGTYEQYF. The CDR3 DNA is TGTGCCAGCAGCCGTTCCCCGGGACAGGGAACCTACGAGCAGTACTTC.

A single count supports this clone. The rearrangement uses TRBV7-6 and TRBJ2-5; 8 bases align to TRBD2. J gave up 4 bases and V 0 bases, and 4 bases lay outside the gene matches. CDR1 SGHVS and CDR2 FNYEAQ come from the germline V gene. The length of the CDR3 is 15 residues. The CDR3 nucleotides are TGTGCCAGCAGCTTAGCGTCGGGGGGGCCAGAGACCCAGTACTTC. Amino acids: CASSLASGGPETQYF. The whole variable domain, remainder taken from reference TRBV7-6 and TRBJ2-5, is GAGVSQSPRYKVTKRGQDVALRCDPISGHVSLYWYRQALGQGPEFLTYFNYEAQQDKSGLPNDRFSAERPEGSISTLTIQRTEQRDSAMYRCASSLASGGPETQYFGPGTRLLVL.

For the CDR3, the DNA is TGTGCCAGCAGCCCGGGATGGACGTCCTTGAACACTGAAGCTTTCTTT. As protein: CASSPGWTSLNTEAFF. The chain combines TRBV27 with TRBJ1-1; D not certain. The CDR3 contains 16 residues. From germline, CDR1 is MNHEY and CDR2 SMNVEV (reference sequence). Trimming took 6 bases from V and 0 from J, leaving 17 bases between them.

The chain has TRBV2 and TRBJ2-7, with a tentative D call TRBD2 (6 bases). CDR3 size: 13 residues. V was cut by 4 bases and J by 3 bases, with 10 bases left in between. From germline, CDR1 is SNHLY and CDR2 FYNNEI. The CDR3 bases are TGTGCCAGCAGTGGTGGGAGGAACTACGAGCAGTACTTC. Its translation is CASSGGRNYEQYF.

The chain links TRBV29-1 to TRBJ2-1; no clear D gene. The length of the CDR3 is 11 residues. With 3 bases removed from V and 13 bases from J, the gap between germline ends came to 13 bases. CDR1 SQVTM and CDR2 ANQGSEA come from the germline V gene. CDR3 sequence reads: CSVDYGSNQFF. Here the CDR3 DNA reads TGCAGCGTTGATTATGGCAGTAATCAGTTCTTC.

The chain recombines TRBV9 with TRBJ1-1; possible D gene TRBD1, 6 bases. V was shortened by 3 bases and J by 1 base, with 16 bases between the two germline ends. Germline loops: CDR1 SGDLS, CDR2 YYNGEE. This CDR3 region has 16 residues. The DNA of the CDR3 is TGTGCCAGCAGCGGGATGCCAGACAGGCCGAACACTGAAGCTTTCTTT. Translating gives CASSGMPDRPNTEAFF.

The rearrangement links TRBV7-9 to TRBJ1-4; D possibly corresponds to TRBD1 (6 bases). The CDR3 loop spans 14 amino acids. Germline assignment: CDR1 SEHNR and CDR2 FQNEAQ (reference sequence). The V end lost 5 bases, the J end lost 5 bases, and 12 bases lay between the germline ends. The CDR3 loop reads CASSIRTENEKLFF. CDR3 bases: TGTGCCAGCAGCATCCGGACAGAAAATGAAAAACTGTTTTTT.